These 10 T cell receptor beta chains were all obtained from the same sample, sequenced in a study of T cells after yellow fever vaccination. One entry per CDR3 protein results from TCRdb running MiXCR on the 5' RACE reads. This table holds about 250,000 distinct CDR3 sequences, more than 3.5% found once. The starting material was PBMCs, obtained 15 days after the yellow fever booster vaccination. Receptor source: a man between 18 and 29 years old who received the YFV17D yellow fever vaccine.

This clonotype was observed a handful of times. The chain recombines TRBV12-3 or TRBV12-4 with TRBJ1-1; 7 nucleotides line up with TRBD1. The junction had 13 bases not matched to a gene; V was cut back by 7 bases and J by 11 bases. This CDR3 comprises 13 residues. The CDR3 DNA is TGTGCCAGCACCTCCTCCCCCGCGACAGGGGCTTTCTTT. Translation: CASTSSPATGAFF.

This clonotype was recorded at least ten times. This chain joins TRBV12-3 or TRBV12-4 and TRBJ2-2; 16 nucleotides agree with TRBD2. Trimming took 6 bases from V and 7 from J; bases not matched to a gene: 14. This CDR3 is built from 19 residues. The CDR3 reads CASRSTTGTSGGAGGELFF. The CDR3 DNA reads TGTGCCAGCAGGTCCACCACCGGGACTAGCGGGGGGGCCGGCGGGGAGCTGTTTTTT.

The table lists this clonotype with many counts. The V gene is TRBV4-1, the J gene TRBJ1-3; no clear D. Germline V gives CDR1 MGHRA, CDR2 YSYEKL. This CDR3 region has 18 residues. V was pared by 1 base and J by 0 bases, with 16 bases between. CDR3 protein: CASSQVTFRGSSGNTIYF. The CDR3 coding sequence is TGCGCCAGCAGCCAAGTTACATTTCGGGGTAGCTCTGGAAACACCATATATTTT.

This clonotype has ten or more counts. CDR3 nucleotide sequence: TGTGCCAGCAGCTTCCTAGACGGGGCGGGGGAGACCCAGTACTTC. Translation gives CASSFLDGAGETQYF. The chain is built from TRBV7-8 and TRBJ2-5; possible D gene TRBD2, 6 bases. Germline loops: CDR1 SGHVS, CDR2 FQNEAQ. V lost 3 bases to trimming and J lost 5 bases, with 16 bases between them. CDR3 length: 15 residues.

On this clonotype itself: A much more abundant neighbour one base away suggests this may be a read error. This chain links TRBV12-3 or TRBV12-4 with TRBJ1-2; possibly TRBD1 for D (6 bases). This CDR3 contains 14 residues. The CDR3, as DNA: TGTCCCAGCAGTTTTTGGGGGGCGTCGTATGGCTACACCTTC. This sequence encodes CPSSFWGASYGYTF.

The table lists this clonotype with many counts. This sequence joins TRBV7-9 and TRBJ2-7; D may be TRBD1 or TRBD2 (5 bases each). Germline V lookup: CDR1 SEHNR, CDR2 FQNEAQ (reference sequence). The CDR3 consists of 14 residues. Trimming stripped 1 base from V and 1 base from J, with 8 bases between. Here the CDR3 reads CASSLGGESYEQYF. Written as DNA, the CDR3 is TGTGCCAGCAGCTTAGGAGGGGAATCCTACGAGCAGTACTTC.

This clonotype occurred many times. This chain uses TRBV5-5 with TRBJ2-7, with 7 nucleotides matching TRBD1. CDR3 length equals 14 residues. CDR1 and CDR2 (germline): SGHKS, YYEKEE (reference sequence). J was trimmed by 5 bases and V by 4 bases; bases with no gene match: 9. CDR3 loop: CASSLGQVGDEQYF. Written as DNA, the CDR3 is TGTGCCAGCAGCCTAGGACAGGTCGGCGACGAGCAGTACTTC.

This clonotype was counted at least ten times. The chain uses TRBV6-5 and TRBJ2-2; D might be TRBD1 or TRBD2, each matching 5 bases. Trimming left V 3 bases short and J 7 bases short, with 9 bases between. The CDR3 consists of 13 residues. CDR1 is MNHEY and CDR2 is SVGAGI in the germline V gene. The CDR3 sequence: CASSYEGNGELFF. The CDR3, as DNA: TGTGCCAGCAGTTATGAGGGGAACGGGGAGCTGTTTTTT.

This clonotype showed up many times. The chain combines TRBV7-9 with TRBJ1-2, with 7 positions matching TRBD1. CDR3 length: 15 residues. V was clipped by 3 bases and J by 3 bases; unmatched bases: 7. Germline CDR1 and CDR2: SEHNR and FQNEAQ (reference sequence). The CDR3: CASSLWNRGDYGYTF. The CDR3 region has the DNA TGTGCCAGCAGCTTGTGGAACAGGGGTGACTATGGCTACACCTTC.

This clonotype came up many times. The chain uses TRBV7-8 and TRBJ2-7, with D maybe TRBD1 (6 bases). V was shortened by 5 bases and J by 7 bases, with 18 bases between the two germline ends. CDR3 length: 14 residues. Germline V gene lookup returns CDR1 SGHVS and CDR2 FQNEAQ. The CDR3 here is CASSQGTTKREQYV. CDR3 nucleotide sequence: TGTGCCAGCAGCCAAGGGACAACAAAGAGGGAGCAGTACGTC.